This TCR beta chain was identified during a study of cytomegalovirus exposure and HLA in healthy donors. Study background: The 550 to 800 first-cohort repertoires and the 95 to 150 validation repertoires shared the same platform, a later analysis reported. Study-wide findings and caveats: Whilst most TCR sequences proved rare, a subset of public TCRs occurred across many donors. Investigators reported 150 to 200 TCR beta chains as tied to cytomegalovirus.

This CDR3 spans 12 amino acids. Trimming cost V 4 bases and J 8 bases, with 11 bases left between them. The germline gives CDR1 MGHRA, CDR2 YSYEKL. Notes on this clone: Its specificity is not known.

The assay was immunoSEQ multiplex PCR, and TCRdb's table has in-frame clones only and misses some. The sample yields approximately 150,000 clones, approximately 88% seen once. The receptor was isolated from a man younger than 35 in good health and CMV-seropositive. Sequenced sample: PBMCs. The J gene is TRBJ1-1, the V gene TRBV4-1, with TRBD1 as a possible D gene (6 bases). CDR3 residues: CASSRTGTEAFF. Written as DNA, the CDR3 is TGCGCCAGCAGCCGAACCGGGACAGAAGCTTTCTTT.